What follows are 10 T cell receptor beta chains derived from one specimen sequenced in a study of PD-1 blockade in classical Hodgkin lymphoma. The table came from immunoSEQ multiplex PCR; TCRdb's copy has only in-frame clones and leaves some out. The sample shows nearly 25,000 clones, approximately 67% of them seen only once. Indicated time point: cycle 4 day 1 (C4D1), after 5 to 7 weeks of nivolumab. Each patient relapsed following autologous stem cell transplantation, and prior brentuximab vedotin exposure differed. The source material was peripheral blood mononuclear cells (PBMCs), sampled before the fourth cycle of nivolumab. The receptors stem from a human donor with classical Hodgkin lymphoma.

The rearrangement uses TRBV7-8 and TRBJ2-7; 10 nucleotides match TRBD1. The CDR3 is 17 amino acids. V lost 4 bases to trimming and J lost 0 bases; unmatched junction nucleotides: 9. Germline V gene lookup returns CDR1 SGHVS and CDR2 FQNEAQ. CDR3 in amino acids: CASSSRTGGLSSYEQYF. The DNA for the CDR3 is TGTGCCAGCAGCTCAAGGACAGGGGGTCTGAGCTCCTACGAGCAGTACTTC.

The rearrangement joins TRBV2 to TRBJ2-3, with D possibly matching TRBD1 (5 bases). The CDR3 is 13 amino acids. CDR1 and CDR2 from the germline V gene are SNHLY and FYNNEI. The V and J ends lost 4 bases and 2 bases respectively, with 7 bases between them. The CDR3 here is CASSGQNTDTQYF. The CDR3 region has the DNA TGTGCCAGCAGTGGACAGAACACAGATACGCAGTATTTT.

This clone has only a few counts. This sequence joins TRBV4-3 and TRBJ1-2; D not certain. Germline values: CDR1 LGHNA, CDR2 YSLEER. V dropped 6 bases and J dropped 3 bases, with 14 bases sitting between them. The CDR3 extends over 14 amino acids. The CDR3 coding sequence is TGCGCCAGCAGTCACGAGAGGCAGCACTATGGCTACACCTTC. It specifies CASSHERQHYGYTF.

The count of this clone is one. The chain couples TRBV7-2 to TRBJ2-3; D call uncertain. The CDR3 sequence is 14 residues long. V was shortened by 0 bases and J by 4 bases, with 8 bases between the two germline ends. Germline CDR1 SGHTA, CDR2 FQGNSA. The CDR3 nucleotides are TGTGCCAGCAGCTTAGCTGGATCATCAGATACGCAGTATTTT. Translated: CASSLAGSSDTQYF. The complete variable domain, with remaining parts taken from reference TRBV7-2 and TRBJ2-3, reads GAGVSQSPSNKVTEKGKDVELRCDPISGHTALYWYRQSLGQGLEFLIYFQGNSAPDKSGLPSDRFSAERTGGSVSTLTIQRTQQEDSAVYLCASSLAGSSDTQYFGPGTRLTVL.

The gene calls are TRBV29-1 and TRBJ2-5, with D unclear. V was clipped by 6 bases and J by 2 bases, with 10 bases between them. The CDR3 is made up of 12 amino acids. CDR1 and CDR2 (germline): SQVTM, ANQGSEA. CDR3 DNA: TGCAGCGTCCTCCCGAGACAAGAGACCCAGTACTTC. Amino acids: CSVLPRQETQYF. The full variable domain, in which reference TRBV29-1 and TRBJ2-5 provide the parts outside the CDR3, is SAVISQKPSRDICQRGTSLTIQCQVDSQVTMMFWYRQQPGQSLTLIATANQGSEATYESGFVIDKFPISRPNLTFSTLTVSNMSPEDSSIYLCSVLPRQETQYFGPGTRLLVL.

A few counts support this clone. Additional DNA sequences in this sample encode the identical CDR3. The CDR3 is CAISDSNQPQHF. The DNA for the CDR3 is TGTGCCATCAGTGATTCCAATCAGCCCCAGCATTTT. The V and J genes are TRBV10-3 and TRBJ1-5; no clear D gene. This CDR3 contains 12 residues. Trimming took 3 bases from V and 3 from J, leaving 3 bases between them. Germline V CDR1 and CDR2: ENHRY, SYGVKD.

V is TRBV6-1 and J is TRBJ2-2; either TRBD1 or TRBD2 may fit D (5 bases each). Trimming removed 6 bases from V and 5 bases from J, with 13 bases in between. The CDR3 contains 14 residues. Germline CDR1 is MNHNS and CDR2 is SASEGT. In DNA form, the CDR3 reads TGTGCCAGCAGCCGGGACCCACTAACCGGGGAGCTGTTTTTT. Translation: CASSRDPLTGELFF.

V and J are TRBV10-1 and TRBJ1-2, with D possibly being TRBD1 (6 bases). V was trimmed by 3 bases and J by 4 bases, leaving 12 bases between them. The CDR3 spans 14 residues. Looked up from germline, CDR1 is WNHNN and CDR2 is SYGVQD (reference sequence). The CDR3 loop is CASSETRTAYGYTF. CDR3 coding DNA: TGCGCCAGCAGTGAAACCAGGACAGCCTATGGCTACACCTTC.

This chain connects TRBV14 to TRBJ2-5; D assignment may be TRBD1 or TRBD2 (5 bases each). The length of the CDR3 is 13 residues. Trimming stripped 4 bases from V and 2 bases from J, with 8 bases between. Per the germline V gene, CDR1 is SGHDN and CDR2 is FVKESK. CDR3 sequence (DNA): TGTGCCAGCAGCCGGGGGATGCAAGAGACCCAGTACTTC. Amino acid sequence: CASSRGMQETQYF. Complete variable domain (other parts from reference TRBV14 and TRBJ2-5): EAGVTQFPSHSVIEKGQTVTLRCDPISGHDNLYWYRRVMGKEIKFLLHFVKESKQDESGMPNNRFLAERTGGTYSTLKVQPAELEDSGVYFCASSRGMQETQYFGPGTRLLVL.

The chain couples TRBV27 to TRBJ2-2; maybe TRBD2 (6 bases). The CDR3 is 15 amino acids. The germline gives CDR1 MNHEY, CDR2 SMNVEV (reference sequence). Trimming left V 6 bases short and J 3 bases short, with 14 bases between. CDR3 sequence (DNA): TGTGCCAGCAGGCTCAGACTAGTTCACACCGGGGAGCTGTTTTTT. Amino acid sequence: CASRLRLVHTGELFF.